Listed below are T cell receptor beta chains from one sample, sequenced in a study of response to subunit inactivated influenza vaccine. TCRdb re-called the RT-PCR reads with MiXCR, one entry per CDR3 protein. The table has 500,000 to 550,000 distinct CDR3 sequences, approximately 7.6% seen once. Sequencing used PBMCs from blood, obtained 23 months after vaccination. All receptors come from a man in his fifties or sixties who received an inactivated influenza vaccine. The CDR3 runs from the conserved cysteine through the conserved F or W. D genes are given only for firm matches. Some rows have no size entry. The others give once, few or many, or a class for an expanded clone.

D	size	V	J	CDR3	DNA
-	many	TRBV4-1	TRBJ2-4	CASSHSLSEPKNIQYF	TGCGCCAGCAGCCACTCCCTTTCGGAGCCCAAAAACATTCAGTACTTC
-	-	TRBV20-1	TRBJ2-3	CSASITDTQYF	TGCAGTGCTAGTATCACAGATACGCAGTATTTT
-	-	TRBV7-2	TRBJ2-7	CASSLQSRASYEQYF	TGTGCCAGCAGCCTACAGAGTAGGGCATCCTACGAGCAGTACTTC
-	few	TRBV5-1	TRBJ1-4	CASSLGGALDEKLFF	TGCGCCAGCAGCTTGGGGGGGGCTTTGGACGAAAAACTGTTTTTT
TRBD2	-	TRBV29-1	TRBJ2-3	CSVGGLAVDTQYF	TGCAGCGTTGGGGGACTAGCCGTAGATACGCAGTATTTT
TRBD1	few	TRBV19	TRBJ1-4	CASSIDRGREKLFF	TGTGCCAGTAGTATCGACAGGGGGCGTGAAAAACTGTTTTTT
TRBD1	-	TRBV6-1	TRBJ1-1	CASSEGTGAPYSAFF	TGTGCCAGCAGTGAGGGGACAGGGGCCCCGTACTCGGCTTTCTTT
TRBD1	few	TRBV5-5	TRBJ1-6	CASSADRDSPLHF	TGTGCCAGCAGCGCCGACAGGGATTCACCCCTCCACTTT
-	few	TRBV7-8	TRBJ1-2	CASSLVGSKWHGYTF	TGTGCCAGCAGCTTAGTTGGGTCTAAATGGCATGGCTACACCTTC
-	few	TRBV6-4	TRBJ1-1	CASSVEQGNTEAFF	TGTGCCAGCAGTGTAGAACAGGGGAACACTGAAGCTTTCTTT
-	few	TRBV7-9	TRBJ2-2	CASRPDGFTGELFF	TGTGCCAGCAGACCGGACGGGTTCACCGGGGAGCTGTTTTTT
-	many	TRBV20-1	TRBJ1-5	CSAREINNQPQHF	TGCAGTGCTAGGGAGATAAACAATCAGCCCCAGCATTTT
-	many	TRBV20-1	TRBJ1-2	CSATPSAGWYGYTF	TGCAGTGCTACCCCCTCCGCCGGCTGGTATGGCTACACCTTC
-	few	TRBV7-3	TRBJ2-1	CASSLDGGIEQFF	TGTGCCAGCAGCTTAGACGGGGGAATTGAGCAGTTCTTC
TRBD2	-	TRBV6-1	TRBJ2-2	CASRAIAGDTGELFF	TGTGCCAGCCGAGCGATAGCGGGTGACACCGGGGAGCTGTTTTTT
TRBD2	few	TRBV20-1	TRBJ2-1	CSARRSAGAYNEQFF	TGCAGTGCTAGGCGATCGGCGGGGGCCTACAATGAGCAGTTCTTC
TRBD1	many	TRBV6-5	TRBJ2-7	CASSYRSPYRGYGYEQYF	TGTGCCAGCAGTTACCGTTCCCCCTACAGGGGGTATGGGTACGAGCAGTACTTC
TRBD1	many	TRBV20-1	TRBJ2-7	CSARATTGGYEQYF	TGCAGTGCTAGAGCGACGACAGGGGGCTACGAGCAGTACTTC
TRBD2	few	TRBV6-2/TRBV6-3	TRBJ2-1	CASSRLEDLAGVDNEQFF	TGTGCCAGCAGTCGGCTCGAAGATCTAGCGGGAGTGGACAATGAGCAGTTCTTC
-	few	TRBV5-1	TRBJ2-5	CASSLTGVRQETQYF	TGCGCCAGCAGCCTAACGGGAGTGCGACAAGAGACCCAGTACTTC
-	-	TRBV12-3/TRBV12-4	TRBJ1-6	CASSNLRGAPLHF	TGTGCCAGCAGCAATCTCAGGGGTGCACCCCTCCACTTT
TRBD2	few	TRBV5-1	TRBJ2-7	CASSFTSGAFNEQYF	TGCGCCAGCAGCTTTACTAGCGGGGCCTTCAACGAGCAGTACTTC
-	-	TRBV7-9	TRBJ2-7	CASSSTGESDNEQYF	TGTGCCAGCAGCTCCACCGGGGAATCCGACAACGAGCAGTACTTC
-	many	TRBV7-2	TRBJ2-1	CASSLDLTYNEQFF	TGTGCCAGCAGCTTAGACCTGACCTACAATGAGCAGTTCTTC
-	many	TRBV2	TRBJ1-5	CASSEGNQPQHF	TGTGCCAGCAGTGAAGGGAATCAGCCCCAGCATTTT
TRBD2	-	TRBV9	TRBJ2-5	CASSVGGRGGFQETQYF	TGTGCCAGCAGCGTAGGAGGACGCGGGGGGTTCCAAGAGACCCAGTACTTC
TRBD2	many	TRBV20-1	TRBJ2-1	CSARRLAGSYNEQFF	TGCAGTGCTCGGAGACTAGCGGGCTCCTACAATGAGCAGTTCTTC
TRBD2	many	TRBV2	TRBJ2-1	CASRPPSGGGRYNEQFF	TGTGCCAGTAGACCCCCCTCTGGCGGGGGGCGATACAATGAGCAGTTCTTC
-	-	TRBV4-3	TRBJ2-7	CASSQDHRSSYEQYF	TGCGCCAGCAGCCAAGATCACAGAAGCTCCTACGAGCAGTACTTC
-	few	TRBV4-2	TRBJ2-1	CASSLQMRGSNEQFF	TGTGCCAGCAGCCTACAAATGAGGGGGAGCAATGAGCAGTTCTTC
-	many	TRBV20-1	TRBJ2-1	CSATDRSSYNEQFF	TGCAGTGCTACCGACAGAAGCTCCTACAATGAGCAGTTCTTC
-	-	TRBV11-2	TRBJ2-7	CASSTRRVREQYF	TGTGCCAGCAGTACACGGAGGGTTCGCGAGCAGTACTTC
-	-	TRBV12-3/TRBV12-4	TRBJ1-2	CTSSFGGRLFYYGYTF	TGTACCAGCAGTTTTGGGGGGCGCCTGTTCTACTATGGCTACACCTTC
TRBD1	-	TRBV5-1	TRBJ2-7	CASSLARDRGAQYF	TGCGCCAGCAGCTTGGCCCGGGACAGGGGTGCGCAGTACTTC
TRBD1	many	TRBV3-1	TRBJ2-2	CASSPGGGELFF	TGTGCCAGCAGCCCAGGGGGCGGGGAGCTGTTTTTT
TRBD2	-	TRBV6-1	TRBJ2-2	CASSGLAYIPGELFF	TGTGCCAGCAGCGGACTAGCGTATATCCCCGGGGAGCTGTTTTTT
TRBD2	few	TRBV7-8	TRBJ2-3	CASSLAYTSGGDTQYF	TGTGCCAGCAGCTTAGCTTACACTAGCGGGGGAGATACGCAGTATTTT
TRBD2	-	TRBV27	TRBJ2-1	CASSLLSGDGSNEQFF	TGTGCCAGCAGTTTACTAAGCGGGGATGGAAGCAATGAGCAGTTCTTC
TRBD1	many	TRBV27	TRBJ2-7	CASSFQGAPSYEQYF	TGTGCCAGCAGTTTCCAGGGGGCCCCCTCCTACGAGCAGTACTTC
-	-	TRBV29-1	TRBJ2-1	CSAAGTSTRANEQFF	TGCAGCGCCGCCGGGACGTCGACGCGAGCGAATGAGCAGTTCTTC
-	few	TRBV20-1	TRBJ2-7	CSAPLASSSYEQYF	TGCAGTGCGCCGCTAGCGTCGAGCTCCTACGAGCAGTACTTC
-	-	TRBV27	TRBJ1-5	CASSLGGAGPQHF	TGTGCCAGCAGTTTAGGGGGGGCCGGGCCCCAGCATTTT
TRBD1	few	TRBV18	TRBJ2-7	CASSPPGTGGGFGEQYF	TGTGCCAGCTCACCACCCGGGACAGGGGGCGGATTTGGCGAGCAGTACTTC
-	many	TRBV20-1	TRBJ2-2	CSAPSYGGTGELFF	TGCAGTGCTCCGAGTTATGGAGGCACCGGGGAGCTGTTTTTT
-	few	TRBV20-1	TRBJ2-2	CSARITGELFF	TGCAGTGCTAGAATCACCGGGGAGCTGTTTTTT
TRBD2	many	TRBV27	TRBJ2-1	CASLRGLAFDEQFF	TGTGCCAGCCTCCGAGGACTAGCGTTTGATGAGCAGTTCTTC
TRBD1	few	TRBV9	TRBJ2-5	CASSDPRTGGAGETQYF	TGTGCCAGCAGCGACCCGAGGACAGGGGGCGCGGGGGAGACCCAGTACTTC
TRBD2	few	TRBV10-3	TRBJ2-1	CAISDARLAGANEQFF	TGTGCCATCAGTGATGCGCGACTAGCGGGGGCCAATGAGCAGTTCTTC
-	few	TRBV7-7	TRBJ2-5	CASSRGGQVGGETQYF	TGTGCTAGCAGCAGGGGCGGACAGGTGGGGGGCGAGACCCAGTACTTC
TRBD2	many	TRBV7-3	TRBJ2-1	CASSVTGTSGEQFF	TGTGCCAGCAGCGTGACCGGGACTAGCGGGGAGCAGTTCTTC
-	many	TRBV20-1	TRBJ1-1	CSARDLRGKTEAFF	TGCAGTGCTAGAGATCTTCGGGGTAAGACTGAAGCTTTCTTT
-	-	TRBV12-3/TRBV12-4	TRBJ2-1	CASTLSGRADEQFF	TGTGCCAGCACCTTATCAGGGCGGGCGGATGAGCAGTTCTTC
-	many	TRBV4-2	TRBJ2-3	CASSQDVGLGTDTQYF	TGTGCCAGCAGCCAAGATGTGGGGCTGGGCACAGATACGCAGTATTTT
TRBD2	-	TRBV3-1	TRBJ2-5	CACSQEIAGGWGETQYF	TGTGCCTGCAGCCAAGAAATAGCGGGGGGCTGGGGAGAGACCCAGTACTTC